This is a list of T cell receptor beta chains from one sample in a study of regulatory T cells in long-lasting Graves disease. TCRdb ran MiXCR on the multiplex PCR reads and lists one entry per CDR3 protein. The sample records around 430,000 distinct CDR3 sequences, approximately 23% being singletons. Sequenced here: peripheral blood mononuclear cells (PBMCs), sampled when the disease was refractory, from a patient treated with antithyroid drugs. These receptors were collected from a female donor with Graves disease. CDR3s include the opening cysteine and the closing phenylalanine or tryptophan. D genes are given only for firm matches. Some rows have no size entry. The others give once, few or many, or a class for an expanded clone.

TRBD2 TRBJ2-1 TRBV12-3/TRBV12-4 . TGTGCCAGCAGTCCACTAGCGGGAGAGGACGAGCAGTTCTTC CASSPLAGEDEQFF
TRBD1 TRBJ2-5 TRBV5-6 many TGTGCCAGCAGCTATGGGACAGGGTGGGAGACCCAGTACTTC CASSYGTGWETQYF
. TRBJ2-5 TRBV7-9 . TGTGCCAGCAGACCCGAGCAATTAGAGACCCAGTACTTC CASRPEQLETQYF
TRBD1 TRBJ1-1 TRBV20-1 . TGCACCGCGGGACAGGGGAACACTGAAGCTTTCTTT CTAGQGNTEAFF
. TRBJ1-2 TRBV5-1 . TGCGCCAGCAGCTTGGGGCAGGAACCTAACTATGGCTACACCTTC CASSLGQEPNYGYTF
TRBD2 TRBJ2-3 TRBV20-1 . TGCAGTGCCTCCGGGACTAGGGACACAGATACGCAGTATTTT CSASGTRDTDTQYF
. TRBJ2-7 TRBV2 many TGTGCCAGCGGTAGCGAGGCGACCTACGAGCAGTACTTC CASGSEATYEQYF
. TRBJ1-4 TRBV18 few TGTGCCAGCTCACCAAGGGGGTCGGATGAAAAACTGTTTTTT CASSPRGSDEKLFF
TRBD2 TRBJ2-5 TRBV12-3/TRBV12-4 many TGTGCCAGCAGTCCGCAGGACGGGAGGGCAGGGGAGACCCAGTACTTC CASSPQDGRAGETQYF
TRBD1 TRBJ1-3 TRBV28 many TGTGCCAGCAGTTCTCCGGACAGGGGGTTACGAAACACCATATATTTT CASSSPDRGLRNTIYF
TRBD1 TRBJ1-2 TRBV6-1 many TGTGCCAGCACCAAAGGGCAGGGGGCTTATGGCTACACCTTC CASTKGQGAYGYTF
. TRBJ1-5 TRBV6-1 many TGTGCCAGCAGTGAAGCGCTCACGGAGAATCAGCCCCAGCATTTT CASSEALTENQPQHF
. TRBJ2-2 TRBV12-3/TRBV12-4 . TGTGCCAGCACCCATTACCTAATCCGGCCGCCTGGGAGCACCGGGGAGCTGTTTTTT CASTHYLIRPPGSTGELFF
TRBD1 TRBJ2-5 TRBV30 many TGTGCCTGGAACTCGGACAGGGGAGTTGAGACCCAGTACTTC CAWNSDRGVETQYF
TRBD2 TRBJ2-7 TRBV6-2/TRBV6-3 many TGTGCCAGCAGTTACTCACTAGCGGGAGGCTACGAGCAGTACTTC CASSYSLAGGYEQYF
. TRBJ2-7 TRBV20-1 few TGCAGTGCTAGAGACCTAGGCGGGGGCAACTCCTACGAGCAGTACTTC CSARDLGGGNSYEQYF
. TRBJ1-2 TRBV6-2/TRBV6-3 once TGTGCCAGCACCGATAGGTTGGTTAATGGCTACACCTTC CASTDRLVNGYTF
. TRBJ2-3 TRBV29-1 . TGCAGCGTATTGATCCTGTCGGATACGCAGTATTTT CSVLILSDTQYF
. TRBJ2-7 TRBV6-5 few TGTGCCAGCAGTTATTCACAGGTTTCCTACGAGCAGTACTTC CASSYSQVSYEQYF
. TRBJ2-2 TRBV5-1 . TGCGCCAGCATCGACTCGGGGAACACCGGGGAGCTGTTTTTT CASIDSGNTGELFF
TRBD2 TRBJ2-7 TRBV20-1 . TGCAGTGCCTCCCGGGGACTAGCGGCATTCTCCTACGAGCAGTACTTC CSASRGLAAFSYEQYF
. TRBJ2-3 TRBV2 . TGTGCCAGCAGTGAGCAGGGACTGAGCACAGATACGCAGTATTTT CASSEQGLSTDTQYF
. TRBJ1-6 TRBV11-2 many TGTGCCAGCAGCTTAGGTGCAGGCCCCGGTTCACCCCTCCACTTT CASSLGAGPGSPLHF
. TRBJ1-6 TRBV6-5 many TGTGCCAGCAGTTTGCAGGACCCCCGGGGTTCACCCCTCCACTTT CASSLQDPRGSPLHF
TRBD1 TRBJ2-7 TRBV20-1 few TGCAGTGCTTCCCCGGACAGGGGGTACGAGCAGTACTTC CSASPDRGYEQYF
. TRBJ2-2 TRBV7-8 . TGTGCCAGCAGCTTAGTACGGTTGGTAACCGGGGAGCTGTTTTTT CASSLVRLVTGELFF
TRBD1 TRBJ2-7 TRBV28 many TGTGCCAGCAGTACAGGGGGAGGCTACGAGCAGTACTTC CASSTGGGYEQYF
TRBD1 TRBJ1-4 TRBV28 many TGTGCCAGCAGCACCCGGGACAGGGGGTCCGGTAATGAAAAACTGTTTTTT CASSTRDRGSGNEKLFF
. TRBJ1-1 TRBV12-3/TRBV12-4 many TGTGCCAGCAGTTTGGGGGCCCTCGGTGCCGCTTTCTTT CASSLGALGAAFF
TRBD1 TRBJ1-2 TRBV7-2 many TGTGCCAGCAGCCGGGACAGGGGTGTTGGCTACACCTTC CASSRDRGVGYTF
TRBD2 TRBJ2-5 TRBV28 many TGTGCCAGCACCCCTCGGAGCGGGAGGCGACAAGAGACCCAGTACTTC CASTPRSGRRQETQYF
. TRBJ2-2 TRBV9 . TGTGCCAGCAGCGTAGACCGGGAGCTGTTTTTT CASSVDRELFF
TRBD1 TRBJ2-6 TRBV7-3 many TGTGCCAGCAGCTTGACAGGGGGCTCCCATTCTGGGGCCAACGTCCTGACTTTC CASSLTGGSHSGANVLTF
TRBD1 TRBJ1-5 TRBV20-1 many TGCAGTGCTTCACAGGGGGCGGATCAGCCCCAGCATTTT CSASQGADQPQHF
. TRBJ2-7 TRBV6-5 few TGTGCCAGCAGTTTTACCGACAGTATAGGCTACGAGCAGTACTTC CASSFTDSIGYEQYF
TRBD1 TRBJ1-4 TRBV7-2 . TGTGCCAGCAGCAATAGACAGGGGGCGGGTGAAAAACTGTTTTTT CASSNRQGAGEKLFF
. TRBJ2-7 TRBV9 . TGTGCCAGCAGCGTAGCGGGATCCACCTACGAGCAGTACTTC CASSVAGSTYEQYF
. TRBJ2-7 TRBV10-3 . TGTGCCATCAGTGAGGGGCCTGTCTACGAGCAGTACTTC CAISEGPVYEQYF
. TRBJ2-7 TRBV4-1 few TGCGCCAGCAGCCAAGGGATCTTTACCTCCTACGAGCAGTACTTC CASSQGIFTSYEQYF
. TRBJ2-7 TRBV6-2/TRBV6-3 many TGTGCCAGCAGTTACTCGTGGGGGAACTACGAGCAGTACTTC CASSYSWGNYEQYF
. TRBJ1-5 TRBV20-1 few TGCAGTGTCCCGGGTTTCAATCAGCCCCAGCATTTT CSVPGFNQPQHF
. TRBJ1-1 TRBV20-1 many TGCAGTGCTTTCGAATGGCCTGAAGCTTTCTTT CSAFEWPEAFF
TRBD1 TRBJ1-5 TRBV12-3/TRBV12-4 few TGTGCCAGCAGTGGAGGACAGGGACTAAATCAGCCCCAGCATTTT CASSGGQGLNQPQHF
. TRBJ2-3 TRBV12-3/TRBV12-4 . TGTGCCAGCAACTTGGCCCTCCTGCGGTCACGAGATACGCAGTATTTT CASNLALLRSRDTQYF
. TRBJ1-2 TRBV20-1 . TGCAGTGCTAGAGATAGAGTAGGGGCCGACTATGGCTACACCTTC CSARDRVGADYGYTF
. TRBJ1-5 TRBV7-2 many TGTGCCAGCAGGTGGACGGGCCAAGGGCAGCCCCAGCATTTT CASRWTGQGQPQHF
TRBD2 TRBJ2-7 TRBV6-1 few TGTGCCAGCAGGACCCCGACTAGCGGGGGGGCGACACTCTACGAGCAGTACTTC CASRTPTSGGATLYEQYF
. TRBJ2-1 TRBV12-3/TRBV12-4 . TGTGCCAGCAGCCTTTTGGGGGTCGGCGAGCAGTTCTTC CASSLLGVGEQFF
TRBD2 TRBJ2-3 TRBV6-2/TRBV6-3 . TGTGCCAGCAGAGACACGGGACTAGGAGATACGCAGTATTTT CASRDTGLGDTQYF
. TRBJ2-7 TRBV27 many TGTGCCAGCAGTTCACAGCCAGCCTACGAGCAGTACTTC CASSSQPAYEQYF
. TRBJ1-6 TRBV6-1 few TGTGCCGGTCGGACGGAGGTACAATCACCCCTCCACTTT CAGRTEVQSPLHF